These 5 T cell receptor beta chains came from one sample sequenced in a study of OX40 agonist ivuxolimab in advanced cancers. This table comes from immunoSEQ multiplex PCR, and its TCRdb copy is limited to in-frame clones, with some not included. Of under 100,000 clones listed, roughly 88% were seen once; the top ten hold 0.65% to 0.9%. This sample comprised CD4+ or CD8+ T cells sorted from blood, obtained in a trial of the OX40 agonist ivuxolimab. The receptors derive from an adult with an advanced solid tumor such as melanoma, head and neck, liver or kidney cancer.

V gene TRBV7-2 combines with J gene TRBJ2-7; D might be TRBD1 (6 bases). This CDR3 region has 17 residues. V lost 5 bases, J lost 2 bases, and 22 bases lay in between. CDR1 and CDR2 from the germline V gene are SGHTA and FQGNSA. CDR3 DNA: TGTGCCAGCAGCCGAACCCCAGGGGCGATCGTTCCCTACGAGCAGTACTTC. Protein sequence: CASSRTPGAIVPYEQYF.

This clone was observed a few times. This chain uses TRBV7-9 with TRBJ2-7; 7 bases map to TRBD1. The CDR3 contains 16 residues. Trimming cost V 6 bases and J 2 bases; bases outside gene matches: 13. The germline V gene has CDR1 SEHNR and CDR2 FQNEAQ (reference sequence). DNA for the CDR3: TGTGCCAGCAGGCCCCACCACCGGGACAGTCCCTACGAGCAGTACTTC. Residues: CASRPHHRDSPYEQYF. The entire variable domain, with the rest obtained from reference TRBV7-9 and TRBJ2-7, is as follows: DTGVSQNPRHKITKRGQNVTFRCDPISEHNRLYWYRQTLGQGPEFLTYFQNEAQLEKSRLLSDRFSAERPKGSFSTLEIQRTEQGDSAMYLCASRPHHRDSPYEQYFGPGTRLTVT.

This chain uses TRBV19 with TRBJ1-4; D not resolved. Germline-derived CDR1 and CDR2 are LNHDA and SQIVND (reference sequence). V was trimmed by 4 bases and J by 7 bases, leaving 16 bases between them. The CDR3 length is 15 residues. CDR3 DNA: TGTGCCAGTAGTAATCTAGACACGAGGAGTGAAAAACTGTTTTTT. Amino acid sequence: CASSNLDTRSEKLFF. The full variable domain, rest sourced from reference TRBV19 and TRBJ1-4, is DGGITQSPKYLFRKEGQNVTLSCEQNLNHDAMYWYRQDPGQGLRLIYYSQIVNDFQKGDIAEGYSVSREKKESFPLTVTSAQKNPTAFYLCASSNLDTRSEKLFFGSGTQLSVL.

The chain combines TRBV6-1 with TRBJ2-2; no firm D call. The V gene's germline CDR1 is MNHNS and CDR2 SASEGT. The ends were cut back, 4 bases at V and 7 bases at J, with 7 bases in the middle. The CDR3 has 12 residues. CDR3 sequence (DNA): TGTGCCAGCAGTGGCGAGGTCGGGGAGCTGTTTTTT. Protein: CASSGEVGELFF.

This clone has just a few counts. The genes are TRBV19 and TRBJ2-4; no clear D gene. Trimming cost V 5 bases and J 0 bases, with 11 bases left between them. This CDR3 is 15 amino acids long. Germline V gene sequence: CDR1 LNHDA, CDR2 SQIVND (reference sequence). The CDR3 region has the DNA TGTGCCAGTAGTGATGACCGCCAAGCCAAAAACATTCAGTACTTC. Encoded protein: CASSDDRQAKNIQYF.